This entry is about one TCR beta chain. With 7 bases removed from V and 4 bases from J, the gap between germline ends came to 19 bases. Germline lookup yields CDR1 MNHEY and CDR2 SVGEGT. The CDR3 has 15 residues. RNA in amounts of about 0.45 to 1 ug was reverse transcribed with random hexamers. By means of immunoSEQ multiplex PCR, TCR beta CDR3 spanning 54 Vbeta and 13 Jbeta underwent amplification. Via MiXCR, TCRdb re-called the immunoSEQ multiplex PCR reads, giving one row per CDR3 protein. In the table there are fewer than 300,000 distinct CDR3 sequences, around 84% of which are singletons. The data were taken from a study of CD8 T cells in Susac syndrome.

Sequenced: CD8+ T cells from PBMCs. The V and J genes are TRBV6-2 or TRBV6-3 and TRBJ1-2; no clear D gene. This TCR was recovered from a human donor with multiple sclerosis. The CDR3 is CASTSETGGFYGYTF. The DNA of the CDR3 is TGTGCCAGCACCTCGGAGACGGGCGGATTCTATGGCTACACCTTC.